A selection of T cell receptor beta chains follows, all from one sample in a study of blood T cell repertoires in COVID-19. Measured with immunoSEQ multiplex PCR; TCRdb has only the in-frame clones, and not every one. The table shows 200,000 to 250,000 clones, with about 90% occurring only once. The specimen sequenced was PBMCs or T cells enriched from blood (not recorded which). The origin of the receptors is a woman aged 45-65 years with acute COVID-19. Each CDR3 is given with its conserved first and last residue. D genes are given only for firm matches. Clone size is shown for a subset of rows, as once, few, many or a class of expanded clone.

d_call j_call clone_size v_call cdr3_nt cdr3_aa
NA TRBJ1-5 NA TRBV3-1/TRBV3-2 TGTGCCAGCAGCCAACTGAATCAGCCCCAGCATTTT CASSQLNQPQHF
NA TRBJ1-5 NA TRBV27 TGTGCCAGCAGACAAGGGGGCAATCAGCCCCAGCATTTT CASRQGGNQPQHF
NA TRBJ2-3 few TRBV6-2/TRBV6-3 TGTGCCAGCAGTTCTTCTTTGAGGCACACAGATACGCAGTATTTT CASSSSLRHTDTQYF
NA TRBJ1-1 few TRBV14 TGTGCCAGCAGCGACCGTGCGGGGATATCTTTCTTT CASSDRAGISFF
TRBD2 TRBJ2-5 NA TRBV10-3 TGTGCCAGCGGGACTAGCGGGAGTATAGAACAAGAGACCCAGTACTTC CASGTSGSIEQETQYF
TRBD1 TRBJ2-7 once TRBV7-2 TGTGCCAGCAGCCCCTGGACACCGGGACAGGGTAACGAGCAGTACTTC CASSPWTPGQGNEQYF
NA TRBJ1-2 NA TRBV18 TGTGCCAGCTCACCACCGGGGGGAGGAGTGTTAAACTACACCTTC CASSPPGGGVLNYTF
NA TRBJ2-1 NA TRBV18 TGTGCCAGCTCACCGGACTGGGGCTCCTACAATGAGCAGTTCTTC CASSPDWGSYNEQFF
NA TRBJ1-2 once TRBV6-5 TGTGCCAGCAGTCCCACGGGGGGCTCTAACTATGGCTACACCTTC CASSPTGGSNYGYTF
NA TRBJ2-1 NA TRBV7-2 TGTGCCAGCAGCCAAGATAGTGCCTACAATGAGCAGTTCTTC CASSQDSAYNEQFF
TRBD2 TRBJ2-7 NA TRBV7-9 TGTGCCAGCAGCCGCCCGCGAGGGTTAGGAGCGGGAGGATGGTACGAGCAGTACTTC CASSRPRGLGAGGWYEQYF
TRBD1 TRBJ2-1 NA TRBV6-5 TGTGCCAGCTCGGACAGGCCCTACAATGAGCAGTTCTTC CASSDRPYNEQFF
TRBD1 TRBJ1-2 NA TRBV11-3 TGTGCCAGCAGCTTATTTAGGTCCGGAACAAGGGGGCTCTATGGCTACACCTTC CASSLFRSGTRGLYGYTF
NA TRBJ2-2 NA TRBV29-1 TGCAGCGCTGGGGGGACAGCCACGAACACCGGGGAGCTGTTTTTT CSAGGTATNTGELFF
NA TRBJ2-7 NA TRBV11-2 TGTGCCAGCAGCTTAGATGGAGGGGGGAGGGGTAGCTTTTACGAGCAGTACTTC CASSLDGGGRGSFYEQYF
NA TRBJ1-5 few TRBV9 TGTGCCAGCAGCGTAGGACATAGCAATCAGCCCCAGCATTTT CASSVGHSNQPQHF
NA TRBJ2-1 NA TRBV28 TGTGCCAGCGAAGTCAGGCGCAATGAGCAGTTCTTC CASEVRRNEQFF
TRBD1 TRBJ2-2 NA TRBV5-1 TGCGCCAGCACGGGACAGTGGGACACCGGGGAGCTGTTTTTT CASTGQWDTGELFF
TRBD2 TRBJ2-1 once TRBV4-1 TGCGCCAGCAGCCAATTGGGACCTGTAAGCGGGGATGAGCAGTTCTTC CASSQLGPVSGDEQFF
TRBD2 TRBJ2-1 NA TRBV5-1 TGCGCCAGCAGCTCCCATAGCGGGAATGAGCAGTTCTTC CASSSHSGNEQFF
TRBD1 TRBJ1-1 NA TRBV7-9 TGTGCCAGCAGCCTCGGGACAGGGCGGAACACTGAAGCTTTCTTT CASSLGTGRNTEAFF
NA TRBJ2-7 once TRBV27 TGTGCCAGCAGTCCCCAGCGGACTTTCTCCTACGAGCAGTACTTC CASSPQRTFSYEQYF
NA TRBJ2-2 NA TRBV5-1 TGCGCCAGCAGCTTGGGTTCAGGAAGTACCGGGGAGCTGTTTTTT CASSLGSGSTGELFF
NA TRBJ1-2 NA TRBV19 TGTGCCAGTAGTATAGTGACTGGACAGTACTATGGCTACACCTTC CASSIVTGQYYGYTF
NA TRBJ2-1 NA TRBV7-2 TGTGCCAGCAGCCCCCTCTATGAGCAGTTCTTC CASSPLYEQFF
TRBD1 TRBJ2-7 NA TRBV10-3 TGTGCCAAAAGAAGCCGGGACAGGGCCGGCGAGCAGTACTTC CAKRSRDRAGEQYF
NA TRBJ1-5 once TRBV30 TGTGCCTGGAGTGTATGGGGGGAAGATCAGCCCCAGCATTTT CAWSVWGEDQPQHF